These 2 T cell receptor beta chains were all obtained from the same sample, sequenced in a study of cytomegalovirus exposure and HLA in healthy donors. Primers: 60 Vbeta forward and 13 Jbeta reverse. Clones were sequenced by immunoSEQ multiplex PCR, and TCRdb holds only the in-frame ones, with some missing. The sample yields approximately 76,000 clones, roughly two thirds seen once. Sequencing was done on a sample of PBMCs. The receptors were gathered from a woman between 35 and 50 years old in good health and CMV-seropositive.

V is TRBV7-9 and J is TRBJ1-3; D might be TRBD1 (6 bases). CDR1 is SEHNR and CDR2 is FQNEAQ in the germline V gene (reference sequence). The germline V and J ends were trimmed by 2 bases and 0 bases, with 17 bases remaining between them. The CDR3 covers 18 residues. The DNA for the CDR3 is TGTGCCAGCAGCTTATGGACAGCCACCAGGAGCTCTGGAAACACCATATATTTT. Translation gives CASSLWTATRSSGNTIYF.

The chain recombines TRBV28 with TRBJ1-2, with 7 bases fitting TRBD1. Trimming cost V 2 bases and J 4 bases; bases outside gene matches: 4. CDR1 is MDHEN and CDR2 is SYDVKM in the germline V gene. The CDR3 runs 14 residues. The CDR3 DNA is TGTGCCAGCAGTTTAGAGGGGGCGTCCTATGGCTACACCTTC. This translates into CASSLEGASYGYTF.